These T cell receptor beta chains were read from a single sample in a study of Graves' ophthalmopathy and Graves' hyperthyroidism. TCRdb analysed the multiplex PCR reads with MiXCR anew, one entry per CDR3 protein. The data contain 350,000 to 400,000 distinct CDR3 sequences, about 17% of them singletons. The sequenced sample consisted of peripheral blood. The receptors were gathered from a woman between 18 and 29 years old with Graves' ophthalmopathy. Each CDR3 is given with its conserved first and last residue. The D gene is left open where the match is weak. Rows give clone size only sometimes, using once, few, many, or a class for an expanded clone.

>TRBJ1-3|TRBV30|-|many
CAWSVTGNTIYF
TGTGCCTGGAGTGTCACTGGAAACACCATATATTTT
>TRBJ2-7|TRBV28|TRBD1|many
CASRTGIEQYF
TGTGCCAGCAGGACAGGGATCGAGCAGTACTTC
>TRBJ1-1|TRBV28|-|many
CASSPVPIGVTEAFF
TGTGCCAGCAGTCCGGTTCCAATCGGGGTCACTGAAGCTTTCTTT
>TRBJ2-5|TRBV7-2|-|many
CASSLVQETQYF
TGTGCCAGCAGCTTAGTCCAAGAGACCCAGTACTTC
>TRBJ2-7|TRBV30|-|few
CAWTAAGNEQYF
TGTGCCTGGACCGCTGCAGGGAACGAGCAGTACTTC
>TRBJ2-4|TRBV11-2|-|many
CASSSDTPGRPLAKNIQYF
TGTGCCAGCAGCTCCGATACCCCCGGGCGGCCATTAGCCAAAAACATTCAGTACTTC
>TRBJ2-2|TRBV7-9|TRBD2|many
CASSSRLAALPGELFF
TGTGCCAGCAGCTCAAGACTAGCGGCCTTGCCCGGGGAGCTGTTTTTT
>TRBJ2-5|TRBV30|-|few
CAWSVPPGETQYF
TGTGCCTGGAGTGTGCCCCCAGGAGAGACCCAGTACTTC
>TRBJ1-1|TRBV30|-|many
CAWSRQVNEAFF
TGTGCCTGGAGTCGACAGGTCAATGAAGCTTTCTTT
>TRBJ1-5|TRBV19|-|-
CASSIEDSNQPQHF
TGTGCCAGTAGTATCGAGGATAGCAATCAGCCCCAGCATTTT
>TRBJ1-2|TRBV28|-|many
CASRRGPGENGYTF
TGTGCCAGCAGGCGAGGACCGGGAGAAAATGGCTACACCTTC
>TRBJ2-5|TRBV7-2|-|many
CASSPGRAQETQYF
TGTGCCAGCAGTCCGGGCCGCGCCCAAGAGACCCAGTACTTC
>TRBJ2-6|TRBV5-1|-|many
CASSLEGPIGANVLTF
TGCGCCAGCAGCTTGGAAGGGCCGATTGGGGCCAACGTCCTGACTTTC
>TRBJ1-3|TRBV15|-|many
CATSRETDAGNTIYF
TGTGCCACCAGCAGAGAGACCGATGCTGGAAACACCATATATTTT
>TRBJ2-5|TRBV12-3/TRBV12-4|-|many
CASSLGGDETQYF
TGTGCCAGCAGTTTAGGGGGAGACGAGACCCAGTACTTC
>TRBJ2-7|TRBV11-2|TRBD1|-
CASSFSWTGSYEQYF
TGTGCCAGCAGCTTTAGCTGGACAGGGTCCTACGAGCAGTACTTC
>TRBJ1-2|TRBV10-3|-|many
CAIWGNYGYTF
TGTGCCATCTGGGGAAACTATGGCTACACCTTC
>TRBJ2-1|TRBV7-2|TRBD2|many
CASSLYPGLAGINEQFF
TGTGCCAGCAGCTTATACCCGGGACTAGCGGGGATAAATGAGCAGTTCTTC
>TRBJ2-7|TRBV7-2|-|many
CASSLDQNSYEQYF
TGTGCCAGCAGCTTAGATCAGAACTCCTACGAGCAGTACTTC
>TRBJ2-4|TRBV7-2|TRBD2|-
CASSPGLAGGKNIQYF
TGTGCCAGCAGCCCTGGACTAGCGGGGGGCAAAAACATTCAGTACTTC
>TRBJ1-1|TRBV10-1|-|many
CASSSGVGTEAFF
TGCGCCAGTTCATCGGGGGTGGGGACTGAAGCTTTCTTT
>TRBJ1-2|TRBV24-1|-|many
CATSGTGFDYGYTF
TGTGCCACCAGCGGGACGGGGTTTGACTATGGCTACACCTTC
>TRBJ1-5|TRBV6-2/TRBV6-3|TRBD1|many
CASSPRGTGNSNQPQHF
TGTGCCAGCAGTCCCCGTGGGACAGGGAATAGCAATCAGCCCCAGCATTTT
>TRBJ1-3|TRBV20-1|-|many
CSARSDTTGNTIYF
TGCAGTGCTAGATCCGACACGACTGGAAACACCATATATTTT
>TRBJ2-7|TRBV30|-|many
CAWSPGTDYEQYF
TGTGCCTGGAGTCCAGGGACGGACTACGAGCAGTACTTC
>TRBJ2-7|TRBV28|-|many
CASSRTFRGSYEQYF
TGTGCCAGCAGCCGAACCTTCAGAGGCTCCTACGAGCAGTACTTC
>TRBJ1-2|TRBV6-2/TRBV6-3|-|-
CASSRGDNGYTF
TGTGCCAGCAGTCGGGGAGATAATGGCTACACCTTC
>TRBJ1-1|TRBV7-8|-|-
CASTSPPGGRNTEAFF
TGTGCCAGCACCAGTCCCCCGGGAGGGAGAAACACTGAAGCTTTCTTT
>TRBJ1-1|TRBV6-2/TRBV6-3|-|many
CASSYSTDRFRGLNTEAFF
TGTGCCAGCAGTTACTCCACCGATCGATTTAGGGGGTTGAACACTGAAGCTTTCTTT
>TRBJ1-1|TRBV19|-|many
CASSFGAFGVDFTEAFF
TGTGCCAGTAGTTTCGGGGCTTTTGGGGTGGATTTCACTGAAGCTTTCTTT
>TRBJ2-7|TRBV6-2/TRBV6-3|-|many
CASSRIRTGTHEPHEQYF
TGTGCCAGCAGTCGCATCCGTACAGGGACACATGAACCCCACGAGCAGTACTTC
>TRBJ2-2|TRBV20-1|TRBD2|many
CSAAALVAGGMGGELFF
TGCAGTGCCGCCGCCCTTGTAGCGGGAGGAATGGGCGGGGAGCTGTTTTTT